This T cell receptor gamma chain was recorded in a study of γδ T cells in repeated Plasmodium falciparum infection. Whole-study context: Age- and gender-matched Australian children served as comparison for malaria-exposed Malian children.

Study results and limitations: Vdelta2-negative gammadelta repertoires, largely Vdelta1+, seemingly showed infection-driven waves of new clonal selection. The Malian cohort came from a small rural village of predominantly one ethnic group.

V shed 2 bases and J 3 bases; nucleotides not matched to a gene: 7. The CDR3 is 14 amino acids. The germline gives CDR1 GITISATS, CDR2 ISYDGTV (reference sequence). This clone was picked up a small number of times. The antigen remains unidentified. The protein in TCRdb stems from a much larger clone and differs at residue 7 from this DNA's translation, likely a read error; here the protein is translated from the DNA. Sequencing covered both gamma and delta TCR chains per sample. TCRdb redid the clone calls on the multiplex PCR reads with CATT. The sample holds around 27,000 gamma-chain clones, more than 1.4% seen once. Flow sorting of PBMC yielded separate Vgamma9/Vdelta2+ and Vdelta2-negative gammadelta T cell populations for bulk repertoire analysis.

The chain couples TRGV9 to TRGJ1 or TRGJ2. The sample taken for sequencing was gamma-delta T cells from blood. This receptor was identified in a pool of human donors (malaria-infected and uninfected, not separated). The CDR3 DNA reads as TGTGCCTTGTGGGAGGCCCATTTTTATTATAAGAAACTCTTT. Protein sequence: CALWEAHFYYKKLF.